The next 28 T cell receptor beta chains were all read from a single sample in a study of blood T cell repertoires in COVID-19. Here immunoSEQ multiplex PCR was the method, and the copy in TCRdb shows in-frame clones only, minus some. The sample contains about 250,000 clones, 70% to 90% of which appear only once. The sequencing sample was made of PBMCs or T cells enriched from blood (not recorded which). The receptors here all came from a man in his forties or fifties who had recovered from COVID-19.

The V call is TRBV7-2, the J call TRBJ2-1, with 9 bases that match TRBD2. The CDR3 covers 18 residues. Germline V CDR1 and CDR2: SGHTA, FQGNSA. The V gene end was trimmed by 0 bases and the J gene end by 1 base; junction bases not matched to a gene: 7. The CDR3: CASSLASLAGDSYNEQFF. The CDR3 DNA follows: TGTGCCAGCAGCTTAGCGTCGTTAGCGGGGGATTCCTACAATGAGCAGTTCTTC. Complete variable domain (other parts from reference TRBV7-2 and TRBJ2-1): GAGVSQSPSNKVTEKGKDVELRCDPISGHTALYWYRQSLGQGLEFLIYFQGNSAPDKSGLPSDRFSAERTGGSVSTLTIQRTQQEDSAVYLCASSLASLAGDSYNEQFFGPGTRLTVL.

The CDR3 region has the DNA TGTGCCAGCAGTCCGACAGGGGACGCAGATACGCAGTATTTT. Translated: CASSPTGDADTQYF. This chain joins TRBV28 and TRBJ2-3, with 8 bases that match TRBD1. The CDR3 covers 14 residues. Germline values: CDR1 MDHEN, CDR2 SYDVKM. The V and J ends lost 5 bases and 4 bases, in that order; junction bases with no gene match: 5.

The gene calls are TRBV9 and TRBJ2-1, with a possible D match to TRBD1 (6 bases). The germline V gene has CDR1 SGDLS and CDR2 YYNGEE. The CDR3 sequence is 15 residues long. V lost 0 bases and J lost 0, with 7 bases in between. DNA for the CDR3: TGTGCCAGCAGCGTAGCAGGGGACTCCTACAATGAGCAGTTCTTC. This sequence encodes CASSVAGDSYNEQFF.

The V and J genes are TRBV7-9 and TRBJ1-2; 7 nucleotides match TRBD1. There are 13 residues in the CDR3. Germline CDR1 and CDR2: SEHNR and FQNEAQ (reference sequence). With V trimmed by 5 bases and J by 6 bases, 6 bases remained unmatched. In nucleotides, the CDR3 is TGTGCCAGCAGCAAACAGGGGTCTGATGGCTACACCTTC. Translating gives CASSKQGSDGYTF.

The chain has TRBV11-2 and TRBJ2-2, with 8 bases that match TRBD1. Germline-derived CDR1 and CDR2 are SGHAT and FQNNGV. The CDR3 length is 19 residues. V was pared by 5 bases and J by 7 bases, with 21 bases of the junction left unmatched. CDR3 bases: TGTGCCAGCAGCATCCGGGACAGGTTATCTCGGGATCGGATCGGGGAGCTGTTTTTT. This sequence encodes CASSIRDRLSRDRIGELFF.

The chain couples TRBV5-4 to TRBJ2-1, with 7 bases that match TRBD2. CDR1 and CDR2 (germline): SGHNT, YYREEE (reference sequence). V lost 0 bases, J lost 5 bases, and 5 bases stayed unmatched. This CDR3 region has 15 residues. The CDR3 nucleotides are TGTGCCAGCAGCTTGGGGGCGGGGGTCAACAATGAGCAGTTCTTC. Amino acids: CASSLGAGVNNEQFF.

There are a few counts of this clone. J is TRBJ1-1 and V is TRBV6-4; a weak D match, TRBD1 (6 bases). The V gene lost 6 bases and the J gene lost 4 bases, with 21 bases spanning the gap. The CDR3 is 16 amino acids. Germline assignment: CDR1 MRHNA and CDR2 SNTAGT. DNA for the CDR3: TGTGCCAGCAGCCCCGAGGGGGGGACAACGGGCACTGAAGCTTTCTTT. This gives the protein CASSPEGGTTGTEAFF.

The table lists this clone with a count of one. The chain is built from TRBV27 and TRBJ2-7, with a tentative D call TRBD2 (6 bases). The V and J ends lost 4 bases and 6 bases respectively, with 7 bases between them. Per germline, CDR1 MNHEY and CDR2 SMNVEV (reference sequence). The CDR3 runs to 11 residues. CDR3 DNA sequence: TGTGCCAGCAGTTCCGGGAGCGAGCAGTACTTC. Translation: CASSSGSEQYF.

V usage is TRBV7-9 and J usage is TRBJ2-5, with TRBD2 identical over 11 bases. With 3 bases clipped from V and 1 base from J, the junction kept 4 bases outside the gene matches. The CDR3 loop spans 16 amino acids. The germline V gene encodes CDR1 SEHNR and CDR2 FQNEAQ (reference sequence). The DNA of the CDR3 is TGTGCCAGCAGCTTGGGACTAGCGGACCCCCAAGAGACCCAGTACTTC. Protein sequence: CASSLGLADPQETQYF. Full variable domain (rest looked up from reference TRBV7-9 and TRBJ2-5): DTGVSQNPRHKITKRGQNVTFRCDPISEHNRLYWYRQTLGQGPEFLTYFQNEAQLEKSRLLSDRFSAERPKGSFSTLEIQRTEQGDSAMYLCASSLGLADPQETQYFGPGTRLLVL.

This chain uses TRBV9 with TRBJ1-1, with TRBD1 matching over 7 bases. The CDR3 runs 15 residues. After removal of 4 bases from V and 0 bases from J, the junction contained 6 bases not matched to a gene. Germline V lookup: CDR1 SGDLS, CDR2 YYNGEE. The CDR3 DNA reads as TGTGCCAGCAGCCCGAGGCAGGGGGTGAACACTGAAGCTTTCTTT. Translating it yields CASSPRQGVNTEAFF.

This chain connects TRBV10-3 to TRBJ2-7, with D possibly being TRBD2 (6 bases). Trimming cost V 4 bases and J 0 bases, with 10 bases left between them. This CDR3 is built from 14 residues. The V gene's germline CDR1 is ENHRY and CDR2 SYGVKD. CDR3 in amino acids: CAISVSGSSYEQYF. For the CDR3, the DNA is TGTGCCATCAGTGTTAGCGGAAGCTCCTACGAGCAGTACTTC.

The sample holds a few counts of this clone. V is TRBV30 and J is TRBJ1-5; maybe TRBD1 (5 bases). The CDR3 has 14 residues. Germline assignment: CDR1 GTSNPN and CDR2 SVGIG (reference sequence). V lost 0 bases to trimming and J lost 7 bases, with 13 bases between them. Here the CDR3 reads CAWSVKGVGQPQHF. The CDR3 bases are TGTGCCTGGAGTGTAAAAGGGGTTGGGCAGCCCCAGCATTTT. Full variable domain (remainder filled in from reference TRBV30 and TRBJ1-5): SQTIHQWPATLVQPVGSPLSLECTVEGTSNPNLYWYRQAAGRGLQLLFYSVGIGQISSEVPQNLSASRPQDRQFILSSKKLLLSDSGFYLCAWSVKGVGQPQHFGDGTRLSIL.

There are a few counts of this clone. The chain combines TRBV28 with TRBJ1-5, with D maybe TRBD1 (6 bases). With 7 bases removed from V and 0 bases from J, the gap between germline ends came to 16 bases. The CDR3 contains 16 residues. Germline lookup yields CDR1 MDHEN and CDR2 SYDVKM. The CDR3 loop reads CASIPRRGLSNQPQHF. In nucleotides, the CDR3 is TGTGCCAGCATCCCTCGCAGGGGCCTTAGCAATCAGCCCCAGCATTTT.

Details on this clone: Its ends do not fully match the called genes, so a read error is possible. The genes are TRBV19 and TRBJ1-2; D possibly corresponds to TRBD1 (5 bases). This CDR3 is 15 amino acids long. Germline lookup yields CDR1 LNHDA and CDR2 SQIVND (reference sequence). The CDR3 protein is CASSTNNRDADREPF. The CDR3 region has the DNA TGTGCCAGTAGTACAAATAACCGGGACGCGGACCGGGAGCCCTTC.

This chain uses TRBV19 with TRBJ2-7; D perhaps matches TRBD2 (6 bases). Germline-derived CDR1 and CDR2 are LNHDA and SQIVND (reference sequence). The CDR3 is 14 amino acids. V was shortened by 1 base and J by 5 bases, with 12 bases between the two germline ends. The CDR3, as DNA: TGTGCCAGTAGTATAGTTGGAGGGGCGGACGAGCAGTACTTC. Translating gives CASSIVGGADEQYF.

This chain connects TRBV11-3 to TRBJ2-1; tentative D call: TRBD2 (6 bases). The germline gives CDR1 SGHNT, CDR2 YENEEA. Trimming shortened V by 4 bases and J by 0 bases, and 13 bases separated the two germline ends. This CDR3 contains 16 residues. CDR3 nucleotide sequence: TGTGCCAGCAGCTGGTCCGGCGGGGCCTCCTACAATGAGCAGTTCTTC. Protein product: CASSWSGGASYNEQFF.

The rearrangement joins TRBV3-1 (or the pseudogene TRBV3-2) to TRBJ2-3, with a possible D match to TRBD2 (6 bases). The germline gives CDR1 LGHDT, CDR2 YNNKEL (reference sequence). V lost 2 bases, J lost 1 base, and 10 bases lay in between. The CDR3 totals 15 residues. CDR3 in amino acids: CASSQSSVRTDTQYF. CDR3 DNA sequence: TGTGCCAGCAGCCAATCTAGCGTTCGCACAGATACGCAGTATTTT.

This clone appeared many times. The chain links TRBV5-1 to TRBJ2-3; no definite D call. Trimming stripped 1 base from V and 2 bases from J, with 14 bases between. CDR1 and CDR2 (germline): SGHRS, YFSETQ. The CDR3 has 16 residues. CDR3 nucleotide sequence: TGCGCCAGCAGCTTGTCAGGCAGCCCATTCACAGATACGCAGTATTTT. Its translation is CASSLSGSPFTDTQYF.

The chain links TRBV7-2 to TRBJ2-5; TRBD2 might be the D (7 bases). The CDR3 runs to 15 residues. Deletions cut 3 bases from V and 5 bases from J, with 16 bases between. Germline V gene data show CDR1 as SGHTA and CDR2 as FQGNSA. The CDR3 loop is CASSFQAGEGETQYF. CDR3 DNA sequence: TGTGCCAGCAGCTTCCAGGCAGGGGAGGGGGAGACCCAGTACTTC.

The chain employs TRBV29-1 and TRBJ1-2; D is uncertain. The V gene's germline CDR1 is SQVTM and CDR2 ANQGSEA. Deletions cut 2 bases from V and 0 bases from J, with 10 bases between. There are 14 residues in the CDR3. Here the CDR3 DNA reads TGCAGCGTTGAATGGAGGCGAGCTAACTATGGCTACACCTTC. Protein: CSVEWRRANYGYTF. Full variable domain (outside the CDR3, taken from reference TRBV29-1 and TRBJ1-2): SAVISQKPSRDICQRGTSLTIQCQVDSQVTMMFWYRQQPGQSLTLIATANQGSEATYESGFVIDKFPISRPNLTFSTLTVSNMSPEDSSIYLCSVEWRRANYGYTFGSGTRLTVV.

J is TRBJ1-1 and V is TRBV27; D uncertain. Germline assignment: CDR1 MNHEY and CDR2 SMNVEV (reference sequence). The ends were cut back, 2 bases at V and 5 bases at J, with 18 bases in the middle. CDR3 length: 16 amino acids. The CDR3 spells CASSLTIGEGGTEAFF. CDR3 DNA sequence: TGTGCCAGCAGTTTAACGATCGGGGAGGGTGGGACTGAAGCTTTCTTT.

This chain links TRBV10-3 with TRBJ2-1; D might be TRBD2 (5 bases). The CDR3 runs to 15 residues. Germline V gene sequence: CDR1 ENHRY, CDR2 SYGVKD. V was cut by 3 bases and J by 7 bases, with 16 bases left in between. CDR3 sequence reads: CAISDLSRRGNEQFF. DNA for the CDR3: TGTGCCATCAGTGATCTATCTAGAAGAGGGAATGAGCAGTTCTTC.

The chain is built from TRBV4-3 and TRBJ2-1; 9 bases align to TRBD2. Germline loops: CDR1 LGHNA, CDR2 YSLEER. V trimming: 0 bases; J trimming: 5 bases; junction bases outside the gene matches: 8. The CDR3 runs 17 residues. CDR3 loop: CASSQDGSGGPDNEQFF. For the CDR3, the DNA is TGCGCCAGCAGCCAAGATGGGAGCGGGGGGCCCGACAATGAGCAGTTCTTC.

This clone was seen a few times. This chain connects TRBV19 to TRBJ2-1; 11 nucleotides match TRBD2. Germline CDR1 is LNHDA and CDR2 is SQIVND (reference sequence). Trimming at V came to 3 bases and at J to 5 bases, leaving 6 bases not matched to a gene. The CDR3 totals 16 residues. The CDR3 DNA follows: TGTGCCAGTAGTATTACTAGCGGGAGAGCACACAATGAGCAGTTCTTC. Translated: CASSITSGRAHNEQFF.

This sequence joins TRBV5-1 and TRBJ2-5; 14 bases are a match to TRBD2. CDR1 is SGHRS and CDR2 is YFSETQ in the germline V gene. The CDR3 is made up of 19 amino acids. The J segment lost 1 base and the V segment lost 4 bases, leaving 12 bases of the junction unmatched. Written as DNA, the CDR3 is TGCGCCAGCAGCGATGGACTAGCGGGGGGCGGACGACTCCAAGAGACCCAGTACTTC. It codes for CASSDGLAGGGRLQETQYF.

This clone was seen a handful of times. V gene TRBV7-2 combines with J gene TRBJ1-4; D may be TRBD1 (5 bases). This CDR3 is 14 amino acids long. Trimming took 3 bases from V and 5 from J, leaving 10 bases between them. Germline V gene lookup returns CDR1 SGHTA and CDR2 FQGNSA. CDR3 sequence (DNA): TGTGCCAGCAGCTTTCGGGGGAAGAATGAAAAACTGTTTTTT. It is translated as CASSFRGKNEKLFF.

This chain uses TRBV5-1 with TRBJ2-5, with 10 positions matching TRBD2. The germline V gene has CDR1 SGHRS and CDR2 YFSETQ. This CDR3 has 15 amino acids. With 5 bases clipped from V and 2 bases from J, the junction kept 6 bases outside the gene matches. CDR3: CASRLAGVLQETQYF. The CDR3 DNA reads as TGCGCCAGCAGGCTAGCGGGAGTCTTACAAGAGACCCAGTACTTC.

The rearrangement joins TRBV5-1 to TRBJ2-5; 10 bases fit TRBD1. The germline CDR1 and CDR2 sequences are SGHRS and YFSETQ. With V trimmed by 6 bases and J by 3 bases, 8 bases remained unmatched. The CDR3 is 15 amino acids. The CDR3 sequence: CASTWTGGFKETQYF. The CDR3 nucleotides are TGCGCCAGCACCTGGACAGGGGGTTTCAAAGAGACCCAGTACTTC.